This T cell receptor (beta chain) emerged from a study of blood T cells in healthy people across ages. Germline assignment: CDR1 SEHNR and CDR2 FQNEAQ (reference sequence). After removal of 4 bases from V and 0 bases from J, the junction contained 6 bases not matched to a gene. There are 17 residues in the CDR3. The authors ran a second PCR of 7 to 11 cycles using a sample-barcoded 5' primer and a J-beta primer mix. TCRdb redid the calling of the 5' RACE reads with MiXCR, one entry per CDR3 protein. The data show 800,000 or so distinct CDR3 sequences, approximately 25% seen once. Each sample yielded at least 5.5 micrograms of PBMC total RNA. In addition, the sample was reused for a study of T cells of mothers and their children. As reported in that work: Healthy Caucasian mothers, three in number, and their six children were the donors. Whatever RNA was extracted went entirely into cDNA synthesis, at roughly 1.5 ug per 15 ul.

The TCR comes from a boy younger than 18 in good health. Sequencing was carried out using blood. The J gene is TRBJ2-7, the V gene TRBV7-9, with 13 nucleotides matching TRBD2. In nucleotides, the CDR3 is TGTGCCAGCAGCTCGACTAGCGGGAGGTCGAGCTCCTACGAGCAGTACTTC. Its translation is CASSSTSGRSSSYEQYF.